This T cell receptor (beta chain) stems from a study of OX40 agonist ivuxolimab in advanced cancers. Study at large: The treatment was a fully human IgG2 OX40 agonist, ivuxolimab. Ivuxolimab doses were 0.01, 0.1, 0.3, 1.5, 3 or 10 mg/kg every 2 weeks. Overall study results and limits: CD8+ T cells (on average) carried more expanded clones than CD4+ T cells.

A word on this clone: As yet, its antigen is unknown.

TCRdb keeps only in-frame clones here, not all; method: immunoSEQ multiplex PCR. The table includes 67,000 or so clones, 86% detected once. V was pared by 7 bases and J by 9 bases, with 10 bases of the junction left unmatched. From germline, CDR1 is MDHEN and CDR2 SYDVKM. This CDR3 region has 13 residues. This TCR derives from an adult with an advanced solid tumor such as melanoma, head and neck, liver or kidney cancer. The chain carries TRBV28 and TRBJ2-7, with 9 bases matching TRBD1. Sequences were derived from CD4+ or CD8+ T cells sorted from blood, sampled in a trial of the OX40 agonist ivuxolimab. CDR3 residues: CASTNPDRGLQYF. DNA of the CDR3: TGTGCCAGCACCAACCCGGACAGGGGTTTGCAGTACTTC.